The 30 T cell receptor beta chains given below trace back to one sample, sequenced in a study of ipilimumab plus nivolumab after autologous stem cell transplantation. Generated by immunoSEQ multiplex PCR, the TCRdb table keeps only in-frame clones and is missing some. The sample records roughly 9,800 clones, over 60% being singletons. The material sequenced was PBMCs, taken in a trial of ipilimumab plus nivolumab as post-transplant consolidation. These receptors all come from a female donor with multiple myeloma.

This clone was counted only a few times. This chain connects TRBV5-1 to TRBJ2-5; the D is unclear. The CDR3 spans 15 residues. Germline V gene data show CDR1 as SGHRS and CDR2 as YFSETQ. V was cut by 6 bases and J by 1 base, with 16 bases left in between. The CDR3, as DNA: TGCGCCAGCAACCCGACTGGGGAAACCCAAGAGACCCAGTACTTC. This gives the protein CASNPTGETQETQYF.

The genes are TRBV11-3 and TRBJ2-1, with 7 bases aligning to TRBD2. There are 13 residues in the CDR3. With V trimmed by 1 base and J by 6 bases, 0 bases remained unmatched. Germline loops: CDR1 SGHNT, CDR2 YENEEA. CDR3 residues: CASSLGEGNEQFF. The CDR3 region has the DNA TGTGCCAGCAGCTTAGGGGAGGGCAATGAGCAGTTCTTC.

This clone is medium-sized in the sample. This chain links TRBV7-7 with TRBJ2-1, with TRBD2 identical over 13 bases. V shed 7 bases, J shed 0 bases, and the junction held 9 bases outside the gene matches. The CDR3 consists of 18 residues. The germline CDR1 and CDR2 sequences are SSHAT and FNYEAQ (reference sequence). The CDR3 bases are TGTGCCAGCAACCGGACTAGCGGGAGAGCTAGCTCCTACAATGAGCAGTTCTTC. It is translated as CASNRTSGRASSYNEQFF.

V gene TRBV5-1 combines with J gene TRBJ2-7, with D unresolved. The V gene's germline CDR1 is SGHRS and CDR2 YFSETQ. The CDR3 contains 11 residues. Trimming left V 5 bases short and J 0 bases short, with 3 bases between. The CDR3 DNA sequence: TGCGCCAGCAGGAACTCCTACGAGCAGTACTTC. It specifies CASRNSYEQYF.

The chain recombines TRBV5-1 with TRBJ2-1; no definite D call. The CDR3 length is 14 residues. The germline gives CDR1 SGHRS, CDR2 YFSETQ. Trimming took off 4 bases at V and 3 bases at J, with 11 bases between the two ends. The chain's CDR3 is CASSPFSYYNEQFF. The CDR3 DNA reads TGCGCCAGCAGCCCGTTTTCCTACTACAATGAGCAGTTCTTC.

This chain uses TRBV5-6 with TRBJ2-3; D gene ambiguous. Germline CDR1 and CDR2: SGHDT and YYEEEE. This CDR3 comprises 11 residues. Trimming removed 3 bases at V and 6 bases at J, with 5 bases between. DNA of the CDR3: TGTGCCAGCAGCTCATCTGATACGCAGTATTTT. Its protein product is CASSSSDTQYF.

As regards this clone: The sample carries other DNA sequences with the same CDR3. The CDR3 region is CASSYSSSLWEAFF. The CDR3 coding sequence is TGTGCCAGCAGTTACTCCTCCAGCCTCTGGGAAGCTTTCTTT. The chain has TRBV6-5 and TRBJ1-1, with D hard to call. CDR1 and CDR2 (germline): MNHEY, SVGAGI. Trimming left V 0 bases short and J 8 bases short, with 13 bases between. The CDR3 loop spans 14 amino acids.

The chain is built from TRBV11-3 and TRBJ1-3; maybe TRBD1 (5 bases). Germline V CDR1 and CDR2: SGHNT, YENEEA. CDR3 length: 18 residues. The V end lost 5 bases, the J end lost 0 bases, and 20 bases lay between the germline ends. The CDR3 DNA reads TGTGCCAGCAGCCAAGACGGGACTACCCCTGGCTCTGGAAACACCATATATTTT. Its translation is CASSQDGTTPGSGNTIYF. The whole variable domain, remainder taken from reference TRBV11-3 and TRBJ1-3, is EAGVVQSPRYKIIEKKQPVAFWCNPISGHNTLYWYLQNLGQGPELLIRYENEEAVDDSQLPKDRFSAERLKGVDSTLKIQPAELGDSAVYLCASSQDGTTPGSGNTIYFGEGSWLTVV.

The chain recombines TRBV19 with TRBJ1-2, with D possibly matching TRBD1 (5 bases). Germline values: CDR1 LNHDA, CDR2 SQIVND (reference sequence). The length of the CDR3 is 11 residues. V was trimmed by 9 bases and J by 4 bases, leaving 9 bases between them. The CDR3 DNA sequence: TGTGCCAGACTCGGGGCCTATGGCTACACCTTC. Translation gives CARLGAYGYTF.

The chain uses TRBV28 and TRBJ1-6; 7 nucleotides match TRBD1. The germline V gene has CDR1 MDHEN and CDR2 SYDVKM. CDR3 size: 17 residues. Unmatched junction bases numbered 12, after V lost 6 bases and J lost 4 bases. The CDR3, as DNA: TGTGCCAGCAGCCGAGGACAGGCCAGCTTTTATAATTCACCCCTCCACTTT. This translates into CASSRGQASFYNSPLHF.

The CDR3, as DNA: TGTGCCAGCAGGCCCGGACGGGAGGGTCTGTACGAGCAGTACTTC. Translating gives CASRPGREGLYEQYF. The V call is TRBV28, the J call TRBJ2-7, with 8 bases that match TRBD2. Germline V CDR1 and CDR2: MDHEN, SYDVKM. The CDR3 runs 15 residues. V was clipped by 6 bases and J by 4 bases; unmatched bases: 11.

This clone has only one observation. The chain links TRBV6-1 to TRBJ1-1; possibly TRBD1 for D (5 bases). Germline V gives CDR1 MNHNS, CDR2 SASEGT. The CDR3 is made up of 14 amino acids. V was shortened by 2 bases and J by 5 bases, with 12 bases between the two germline ends. The CDR3 loop reads CASSETGRGTEAFF. The CDR3 bases are TGTGCCAGCAGTGAAACTGGGCGGGGGACTGAAGCTTTCTTT.

This clone is medium-sized within its sample. The rearrangement joins TRBV27 to TRBJ2-7, with D perhaps given as TRBD1 or TRBD2 (5 bases each). Germline values: CDR1 MNHEY, CDR2 SMNVEV (reference sequence). The CDR3 runs 16 residues. The V end lost 3 bases, the J end lost 4 bases, and 19 bases lay between the germline ends. The CDR3 coding sequence is TGTGCCAGCAGTTTCAGAGGGGTGGACAATCCTTACGAGCAGTACTTC. Protein product: CASSFRGVDNPYEQYF.

V is TRBV7-8 and J is TRBJ2-7, with D maybe TRBD2 (5 bases). The V gene's germline CDR1 is SGHVS and CDR2 FQNEAQ. The CDR3 has 19 residues. The V end was cut by 0 bases, the J end by 0 bases, with 21 bases between. The CDR3: CASSLASGGGALGSYEQYF. Here the CDR3 DNA reads TGTGCCAGCAGCTTAGCCAGCGGCGGAGGAGCCCTCGGCTCCTACGAGCAGTACTTC.

As regards this clone: It is unclear where the CDR3 begins or ends on the DNA, so no DNA is shown, and the CDR3 is as TCRdb lists it. The chain is built from TRBV28 and TRBJ1-2. The CDR3 totals 12 residues, both ends included. Germline CDR1 and CDR2: MDHEN and SYDVKM. CDR3 region: CASSLEVGIGTF.

The genes are TRBV5-1 and TRBJ1-1; D is ambiguous. Germline V lookup: CDR1 SGHRS, CDR2 YFSETQ. The CDR3 extends over 17 amino acids. Between the trimmed V and J ends, which lost 3 bases and 1 base, there was a span of 19 bases. Here the CDR3 DNA reads TGCGCCAGCAGCTGGGATACCAAGCGGACGGGGAACACTGAAGCTTTCTTT. Its translation: CASSWDTKRTGNTEAFF.

The J gene is TRBJ1-5, the V gene TRBV5-4; TRBD1 might be the D (5 bases). The CDR3 consists of 15 residues. Deletions cut 4 bases from V and 6 bases from J, with 17 bases between. CDR1 SGHNT and CDR2 YYREEE come from the germline V gene (reference sequence). The CDR3 region has the DNA TGTGCCAGCAGCCAGAACCCTGACAGTGCTCAGCCCCAGCATTTT. Translating it yields CASSQNPDSAQPQHF.

The chain joins TRBV19 to TRBJ2-1; D is unresolved. Germline V lookup: CDR1 LNHDA, CDR2 SQIVND (reference sequence). V was pared by 5 bases and J by 6 bases, with 20 bases between. This CDR3 contains 16 residues. Here the CDR3 reads CASSLLPLLEGNEQFF. DNA for the CDR3: TGTGCCAGTAGTTTACTACCGCTATTGGAAGGCAATGAGCAGTTCTTC.

The J gene is TRBJ2-7, the V gene TRBV28; D is tentatively TRBD1 or TRBD2 (5 bases each). Per germline, CDR1 MDHEN and CDR2 SYDVKM. V lost 6 bases and J lost 3, with 15 bases in between. This CDR3 has 14 amino acids. The CDR3 loop is CASSPGTLGYEQYF. The CDR3 DNA reads TGTGCCAGCAGCCCAGGGACCCTAGGCTACGAGCAGTACTTC. Based on the CDR3 plus reference TRBV28 and TRBJ2-7, the full variable domain is DVKVTQSSRYLVKRTGEKVFLECVQDMDHENMFWYRQDPGLGLRLIYFSYDVKMKEKGDIPEGYSVSREKKERFSLILESASTNQTSMYLCASSPGTLGYEQYFGPGTRLTVT.

This rearrangement joins TRBV28 to TRBJ1-1; no clear D gene. This CDR3 is 11 amino acids long. Deletions cut 7 bases from V and 8 bases from J, with 11 bases between. Germline CDR1 MDHEN, CDR2 SYDVKM. The CDR3 coding sequence is TGTGCCAGCACCCTCTACTTAGAAGCTTTCTTT. Translation gives CASTLYLEAFF.

This clone has only one observation. The chain combines TRBV7-2 with TRBJ2-2; no firm D call. V was trimmed by 3 bases and J by 0 bases, leaving 11 bases between them. Germline lookup yields CDR1 SGHTA and CDR2 FQGNSA. The CDR3 sequence is 16 residues long. CDR3 sequence reads: CASSFFVTTNTGELFF. Here the CDR3 DNA reads TGTGCCAGCAGCTTTTTTGTGACAACGAACACCGGGGAGCTGTTTTTT.

The V and J genes are TRBV6-1 and TRBJ2-3; TRBD2 matches at 13 bases. The CDR3 length is 16 residues. The V gene end was trimmed by 3 bases and the J gene end by 4 bases; junction bases not matched to a gene: 4. The germline CDR1 and CDR2 sequences are MNHNS and SASEGT. The chain's CDR3 is CASSERLAGGADTQYF. The CDR3 DNA reads as TGTGCCAGCAGTGAGCGACTAGCGGGAGGAGCAGATACGCAGTATTTT.

This chain connects TRBV6-5 to TRBJ2-5; TRBD1 matches 7 bases. The germline V gene encodes CDR1 MNHEY and CDR2 SVGAGI. The V gene end was trimmed by 10 bases and the J gene end by 2 bases; junction bases not matched to a gene: 7. The CDR3 consists of 13 residues. CDR3 amino acids: CATHRTGQETQYF. Written as DNA, the CDR3 is TGTGCCACCCACCGGACAGGTCAAGAGACCCAGTACTTC.

This clone was seen more than once but under ten times. The chain recombines TRBV9 with TRBJ2-2, with TRBD2 matching over 11 bases. J was trimmed by 7 bases and V by 4 bases; bases with no gene match: 15. This CDR3 contains 18 residues. Germline loops: CDR1 SGDLS, CDR2 YYNGEE. The CDR3 region has the DNA TGTGCCAGCAGCCCTCGCTTAGCGGGAGGGTCAGGTGGCGGGGAGCTGTTTTTT. Translated: CASSPRLAGGSGGGELFF.

CDR3 amino acids: CASSLVRQLKYF. The CDR3 nucleotides are TGTGCCAGCAGCTTAGTTCGACAGCTAAAGTACTTC. V gene TRBV11-2 combines with J gene TRBJ2-7; perhaps TRBD1 as D (5 bases). This CDR3 comprises 12 residues. CDR1 SGHAT and CDR2 FQNNGV come from the germline V gene. The V end lost 1 base, the J end lost 11 bases, and 12 bases lay between the germline ends. Drawing the rest from reference TRBV11-2 and TRBJ2-7, the complete variable domain is EAGVAQSPRYKIIEKRQSVAFWCNPISGHATLYWYQQILGQGPKLLIQFQNNGVVDDSQLPKDRFSAERLKGVDSTLKIQPAKLEDSAVYLCASSLVRQLKYFGPGTRLTVT.

Here the CDR3 DNA reads TGTGCCGGGGACAGGGACGGCAAACTGTTTTTT. Its translation is CAGDRDGKLFF. This chain connects TRBV30 to TRBJ1-4; 9 bases match TRBD1. The V and J ends lost 8 bases and 11 bases, in that order; junction bases with no gene match: 6. Per germline, CDR1 GTSNPN and CDR2 SVGIG (reference sequence). The CDR3 is made up of 11 amino acids.

The rearrangement uses TRBV10-2 and TRBJ2-2, with 11 bases matching TRBD2. Germline V CDR1 and CDR2: WSHSY, SAAADI. V lost 6 bases, J lost 4 bases, and 7 bases stayed unmatched. This CDR3 has 16 amino acids. The CDR3 loop reads CASSNPGTSGTGELFF. The CDR3 DNA follows: TGCGCCAGCAGCAATCCCGGGACTAGCGGCACCGGGGAGCTGTTTTTT.

By share of the sample, this clone is medium-sized. The genes are TRBV6-6 and TRBJ2-7, with 9 positions matching TRBD1. This CDR3 is built from 14 residues. V shed 0 bases and J 3 bases; nucleotides not matched to a gene: 0. From germline, CDR1 is MNHNY and CDR2 SVGAGI (reference sequence). This CDR3 is CASSYSGQGYEQYF. DNA for the CDR3: TGTGCCAGCAGTTACTCGGGACAGGGCTACGAGCAGTACTTC.

This clone appeared a single time. The J gene is TRBJ1-5, the V gene TRBV6-5; D remains ambiguous. The V and J ends lost 6 bases and 0 bases respectively, with 12 bases between them. Per germline, CDR1 MNHEY and CDR2 SVGAGI. The CDR3 totals 15 residues. CDR3 sequence: CASSLQPYSNQPQHF. The CDR3 nucleotides are TGTGCCAGCAGCCTCCAACCGTATAGCAATCAGCCCCAGCATTTT.

This rearrangement joins TRBV18 to TRBJ2-3, with D unclear. The CDR3 has 17 amino acids. The germline gives CDR1 KGHSH, CDR2 LQKENI. V was cut by 3 bases and J by 0 bases, with 16 bases left in between. The CDR3 sequence: CASSPSLVGTSTDTQYF. The CDR3 DNA reads as TGTGCCAGCTCACCTTCTTTAGTTGGAACTAGCACAGATACGCAGTATTTT.